This T cell receptor beta chain was recorded in a study of T cells after posttransplantation cyclophosphamide. V lost 5 bases to trimming and J lost 1 base; unmatched junction nucleotides: 7. CDR3 length: 15 amino acids. From germline, CDR1 is SEHNR and CDR2 FQNEAQ (reference sequence). Sequencing was performed with immunoSEQ multiplex PCR; in TCRdb, only in-frame clones are kept and a portion is missing. Observed in the sample are roughly 8,100 clones, none of them singletons. The table lists this clone with many counts. Its specificity is unknown. A marrow graft followed busulfan-fludarabine conditioning, with cyclophosphamide on days +3 and +4. Study outcomes and limitations: Later post-transplant blood repertoires were often dominated by donor CD8+ memory clones. TRB overlap between skin or GI tissue T cells and blood was limited. TRB clonality was highly associated with recipient CMV seropositivity and reactivation.

This rearrangement joins TRBV7-9 to TRBJ1-1, with TRBD1 matching 7 bases. The source was PBMCs, collected around 90 days after allogeneic stem cell transplant with posttransplant cyclophosphamide. This clonotype was sampled from a female patient between 55 and 75 years old who received an allogeneic stem cell transplant from an unrelated donor, was CMV-positive, and had acute GVHD only. Some T cells may possibly be graft donor cells. The CDR3 here is CASSPKGQPNTEAFF. For the CDR3, the DNA is TGTGCCAGCAGCCCCAAGGGACAGCCGAACACTGAAGCTTTCTTT.